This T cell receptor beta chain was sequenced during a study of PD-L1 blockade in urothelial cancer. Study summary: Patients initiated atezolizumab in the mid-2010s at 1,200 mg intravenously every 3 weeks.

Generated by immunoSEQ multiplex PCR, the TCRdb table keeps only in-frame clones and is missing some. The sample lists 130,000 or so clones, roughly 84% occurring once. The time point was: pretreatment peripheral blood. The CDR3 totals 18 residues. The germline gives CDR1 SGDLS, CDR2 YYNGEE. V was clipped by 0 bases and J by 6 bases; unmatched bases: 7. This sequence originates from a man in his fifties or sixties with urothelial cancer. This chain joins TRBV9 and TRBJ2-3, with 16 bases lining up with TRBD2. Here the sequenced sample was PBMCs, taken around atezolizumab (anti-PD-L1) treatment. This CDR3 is CASSVAGLAGGPWDTQYF. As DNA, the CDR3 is TGTGCCAGCAGCGTAGCGGGACTAGCGGGAGGGCCTTGGGATACGCAGTATTTT.